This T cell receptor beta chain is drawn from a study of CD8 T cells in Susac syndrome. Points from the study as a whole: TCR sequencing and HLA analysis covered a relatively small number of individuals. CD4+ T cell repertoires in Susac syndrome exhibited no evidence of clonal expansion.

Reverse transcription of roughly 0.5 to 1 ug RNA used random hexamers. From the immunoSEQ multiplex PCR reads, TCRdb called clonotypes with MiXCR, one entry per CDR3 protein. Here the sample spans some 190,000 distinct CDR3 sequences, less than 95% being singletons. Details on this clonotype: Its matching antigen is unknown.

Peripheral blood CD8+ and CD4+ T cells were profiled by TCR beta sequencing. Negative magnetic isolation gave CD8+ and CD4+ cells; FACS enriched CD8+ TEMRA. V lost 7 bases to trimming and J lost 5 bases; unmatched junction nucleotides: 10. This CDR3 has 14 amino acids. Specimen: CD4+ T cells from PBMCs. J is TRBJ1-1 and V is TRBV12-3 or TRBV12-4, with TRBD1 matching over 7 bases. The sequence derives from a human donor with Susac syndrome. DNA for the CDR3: TGTGCCAGCATTGAAGGACAGGCTTTTACTGAAGCTTTCTTT. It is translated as CASIEGQAFTEAFF.